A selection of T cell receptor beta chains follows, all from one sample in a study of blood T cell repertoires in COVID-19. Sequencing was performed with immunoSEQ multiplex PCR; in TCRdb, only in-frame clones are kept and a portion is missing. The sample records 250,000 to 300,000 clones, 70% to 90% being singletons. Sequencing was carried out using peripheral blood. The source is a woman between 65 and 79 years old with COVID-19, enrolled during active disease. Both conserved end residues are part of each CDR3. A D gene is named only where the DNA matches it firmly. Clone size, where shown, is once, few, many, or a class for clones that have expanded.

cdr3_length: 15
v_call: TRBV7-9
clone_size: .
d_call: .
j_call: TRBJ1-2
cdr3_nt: TGTGCCAGCAGCTCAAATGCCGGGGAGGCCTATGGCTACACCTTC
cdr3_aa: CASSSNAGEAYGYTF

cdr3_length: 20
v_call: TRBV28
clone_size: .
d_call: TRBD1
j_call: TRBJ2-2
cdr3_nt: TGTGCCAGCAGTTTAAGGGGGACAGTAACTATGGAGTCGAACACCGGGGAGCTGTTTTTT
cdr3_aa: CASSLRGTVTMESNTGELFF

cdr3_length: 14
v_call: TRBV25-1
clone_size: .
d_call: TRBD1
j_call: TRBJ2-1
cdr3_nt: TGTGCCACCAAAGACAGGGTGGGGAGCAATGAGCAGTTCTTC
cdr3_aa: CATKDRVGSNEQFF

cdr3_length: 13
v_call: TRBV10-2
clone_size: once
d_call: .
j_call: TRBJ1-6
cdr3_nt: TGCGCCAGCAGTCTTCAGGGAAATTCACCCCTCCACTTT
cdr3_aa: CASSLQGNSPLHF

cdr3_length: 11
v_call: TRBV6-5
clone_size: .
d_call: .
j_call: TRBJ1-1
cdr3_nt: TGTGCCAGCAGTAGGGGGACTGAAGCTTTCTTT
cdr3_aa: CASSRGTEAFF

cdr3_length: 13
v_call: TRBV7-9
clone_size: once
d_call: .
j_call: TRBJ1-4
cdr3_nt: TGTGCCAGCAGCTCTACAGGGTACGAAAAACTGTTTTTT
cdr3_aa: CASSSTGYEKLFF

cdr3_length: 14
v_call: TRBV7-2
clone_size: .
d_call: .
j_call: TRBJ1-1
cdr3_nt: TGTGCCAGCAGCTCGAGGCCCGGGAAGACTGAAGCTTTCTTT
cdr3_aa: CASSSRPGKTEAFF

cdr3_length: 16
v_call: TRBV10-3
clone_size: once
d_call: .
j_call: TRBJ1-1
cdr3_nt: TGTGCCATCAGCGAAAGAGTTCCACGACTACCAATTGAAGCTTTCTTT
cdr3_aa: CAISERVPRLPIEAFF

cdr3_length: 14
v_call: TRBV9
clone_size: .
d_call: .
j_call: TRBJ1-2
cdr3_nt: TGTGCCAGCAGCGGCCAAGGGGCAGGCTACGGCTACACCTTC
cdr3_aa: CASSGQGAGYGYTF

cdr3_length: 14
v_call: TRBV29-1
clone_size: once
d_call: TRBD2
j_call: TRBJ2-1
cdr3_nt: TGCAGCGTTGCGACTAGCGGGGGGGGTAATGAGCAGTTCTTC
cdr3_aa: CSVATSGGGNEQFF

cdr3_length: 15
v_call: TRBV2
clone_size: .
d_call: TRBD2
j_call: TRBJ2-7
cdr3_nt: TGTGCCAGCGACCCGGGACTAGGGTCCACCTACGAGCAGTACTTC
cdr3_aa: CASDPGLGSTYEQYF

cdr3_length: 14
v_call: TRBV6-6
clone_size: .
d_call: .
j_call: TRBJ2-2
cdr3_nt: TGTGCCAGCAGTCTCGGGTTGAACACCGGGGAGCTGTTTTTT
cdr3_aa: CASSLGLNTGELFF

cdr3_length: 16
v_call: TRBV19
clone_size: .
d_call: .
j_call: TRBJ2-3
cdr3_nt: TGTGCCAGTAGCGACCGCCCCCTGGGGGGACCCGATACGCAGTATTTT
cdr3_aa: CASSDRPLGGPDTQYF

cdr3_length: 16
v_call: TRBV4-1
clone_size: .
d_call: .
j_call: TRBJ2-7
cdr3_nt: TGCGCCAGCAGCCAAGTCCCGCCGCCGGGGAGGTACGAGCAGTACTTC
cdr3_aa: CASSQVPPPGRYEQYF

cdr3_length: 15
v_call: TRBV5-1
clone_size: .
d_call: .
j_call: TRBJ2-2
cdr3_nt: TGCGCCAGCAGCTTCATTGCGGGAACGGGCGGGGAGCTGTTTTTT
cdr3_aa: CASSFIAGTGGELFF

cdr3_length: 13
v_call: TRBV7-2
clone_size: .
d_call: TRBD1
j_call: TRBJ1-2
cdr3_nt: TGTGCCAGCAGCCAGGACAGGGAGGATGGCTACACCTTC
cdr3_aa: CASSQDREDGYTF

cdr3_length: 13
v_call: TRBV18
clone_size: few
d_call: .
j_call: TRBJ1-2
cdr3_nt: TGTGCCAGCTCACTATCCCAGGAAATTGGCTACACCTTC
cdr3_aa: CASSLSQEIGYTF

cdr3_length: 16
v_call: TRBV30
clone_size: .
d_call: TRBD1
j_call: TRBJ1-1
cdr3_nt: TGTGCCTGGAGGGACCGACAGGGGGTTATGAACACTGAAGCTTTCTTT
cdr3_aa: CAWRDRQGVMNTEAFF

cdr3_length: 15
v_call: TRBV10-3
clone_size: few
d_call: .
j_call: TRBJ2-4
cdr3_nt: TGTGCCATCAGTGAAGTAGGGGGATCGCAAAACATTCAGTACTTC
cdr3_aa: CAISEVGGSQNIQYF

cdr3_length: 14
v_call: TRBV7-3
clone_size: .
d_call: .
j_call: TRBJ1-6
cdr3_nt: TGTGCCAGCACCTCCGGGGAACTGAATTCACCCCTCCACTTT
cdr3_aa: CASTSGELNSPLHF

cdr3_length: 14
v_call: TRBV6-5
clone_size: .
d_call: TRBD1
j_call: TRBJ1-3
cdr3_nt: TGTGCCAGCATCGGACAGGGCAAGGGAAACACCATATATTTT
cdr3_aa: CASIGQGKGNTIYF

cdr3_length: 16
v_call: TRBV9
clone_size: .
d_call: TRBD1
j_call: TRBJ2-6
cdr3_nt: TGTGCCAGCAGCGTAGCGGACAGGGAAGGGGCCAACGTCCTGACTTTC
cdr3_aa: CASSVADREGANVLTF

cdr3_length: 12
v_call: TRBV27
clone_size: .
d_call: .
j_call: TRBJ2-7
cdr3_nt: TGTGCCAGCAAGTCGAGCTCCTACGAGCAGTACTTC
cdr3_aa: CASKSSSYEQYF

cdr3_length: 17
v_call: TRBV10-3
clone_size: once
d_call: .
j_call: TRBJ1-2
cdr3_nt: TGTGCCATCAGCCCCCCGGGCGGGGAGCGGGCCTCTGATTCCTACACCTTC
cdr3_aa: CAISPPGGERASDSYTF